A single sample is the source of the 4 T cell receptor beta chains below, sequenced in a study of T-cell memory formation after mild COVID-19. TCRdb used MiXCR to reprocess the 5' RACE reads, holding one entry per CDR3 protein. The sample shows about 310,000 distinct CDR3 sequences, roughly a fifth of them seen only once. Material: PBMCs or a T cell subset sorted from them (not recorded which). The receptors were gathered from a man aged 18 to 29 who had mild COVID-19 (a few samples of this study predate the infection). Cell type and time point are not known.

The rearrangement joins TRBV10-1 to TRBJ2-3; D may be TRBD1 (6 bases). The CDR3 spans 13 residues. The germline CDR1 and CDR2 sequences are WNHNN and SYGVQD (reference sequence). Trimming left V 9 bases short and J 2 bases short, with 12 bases between. The CDR3 loop is CASGTPATDTQYF. As DNA, the CDR3 is TGCGCCAGTGGGACACCAGCCACAGATACGCAGTATTTT.

V gene TRBV18 combines with J gene TRBJ2-5, with TRBD1 matching over 7 bases. Germline V gene data show CDR1 as KGHSH and CDR2 as LQKENI. CDR3 length: 14 amino acids. The V segment lost 3 bases and the J segment 5 bases; nucleotides outside the gene matches: 6. CDR3 protein: CASSPTGKRETQYF. Here the CDR3 DNA reads TGTGCCAGCTCACCGACAGGGAAGCGGGAGACCCAGTACTTC.

This clonotype was picked up a small number of times. The J gene is TRBJ2-4, the V gene TRBV4-2; D is possibly TRBD1 or TRBD2 (6 bases each). The CDR3 sequence is 14 residues long. V was cut by 4 bases and J by 8 bases, with 15 bases left in between. Germline assignment: CDR1 LGHNA and CDR2 YNFKEQ. The CDR3 reads CASSPGGLGHIQYF. Here the CDR3 DNA reads TGTGCCAGCAGCCCCGGGGGCCTTGGCCACATTCAGTACTTC.

The chain couples TRBV7-9 to TRBJ1-4; maybe TRBD1 (5 bases). This CDR3 comprises 16 residues. Trimming pared 4 bases from V and 4 bases from J, leaving 16 bases between. Germline V gene sequence: CDR1 SEHNR, CDR2 FQNEAQ (reference sequence). In DNA form, the CDR3 reads TGTGCCAGCAGCTCCCCGTCGGGGGTGGATAATGAAAAACTGTTTTTT. Encoded protein: CASSSPSGVDNEKLFF.